These T cell receptor beta chains were read from a single sample in a study of Graves' ophthalmopathy and Graves' hyperthyroidism. TCRdb reanalysed the multiplex PCR reads using MiXCR and keeps one entry per CDR3 protein. Of over 150,000 distinct CDR3 sequences detected, approximately 40% appear once; the ten largest clones hold around 5.8%. Sequencing used peripheral blood. Receptors were obtained from a woman aged 40 to 50 with Graves' ophthalmopathy. Both conserved end residues are part of each CDR3. D genes are given only for firm matches. Clone size is stated in some rows and not others, as once, few, many or a class when expanded.

d_gene: .
v_gene: TRBV20-1
j_gene: TRBJ1-1
abundance: many
CDR3aa: CSARDPRNTEAFF
CDR3nt: TGCAGTGCTAGGGACCCACGGAACACTGAAGCTTTCTTT

d_gene: .
v_gene: TRBV12-3/TRBV12-4
j_gene: TRBJ2-5
abundance: .
CDR3aa: CASSLRGLRETQYF
CDR3nt: TGTGCCAGCAGTTTAAGGGGATTAAGAGAGACCCAGTACTTC

d_gene: .
v_gene: TRBV10-3
j_gene: TRBJ2-5
abundance: many
CDR3aa: CAISGGPGASQETQYF
CDR3nt: TGTGCCATCAGTGGGGGGCCAGGGGCTTCCCAAGAGACCCAGTACTTC

d_gene: .
v_gene: TRBV27
j_gene: TRBJ1-1
abundance: .
CDR3aa: CASSFKGKDTEAFF
CDR3nt: TGTGCCAGCAGTTTTAAGGGGAAAGACACTGAAGCTTTCTTT

d_gene: .
v_gene: TRBV7-2
j_gene: TRBJ2-5
abundance: few
CDR3aa: CASSSRRGVETQYF
CDR3nt: TGTGCCAGCAGCTCGCGACGGGGAGTCGAGACCCAGTACTTC

d_gene: .
v_gene: TRBV19
j_gene: TRBJ1-1
abundance: many
CDR3aa: CASISGTGTEAFF
CDR3nt: TGTGCCAGCATATCCGGAACCGGCACTGAAGCTTTCTTT

d_gene: .
v_gene: TRBV18
j_gene: TRBJ2-5
abundance: many
CDR3aa: CASSPPRGETQYF
CDR3nt: TGTGCCAGCTCACCCCCGCGCGGGGAGACCCAGTACTTC

d_gene: TRBD1
v_gene: TRBV27
j_gene: TRBJ2-7
abundance: many
CDR3aa: CASSLRTGPYEQYF
CDR3nt: TGTGCCAGCAGCCTTCGGACAGGGCCTTACGAGCAGTACTTC

d_gene: .
v_gene: TRBV20-1
j_gene: TRBJ1-1
abundance: .
CDR3aa: CSATRMGANTEAFF
CDR3nt: TGCAGTGCTACCCGGATGGGGGCGAACACTGAAGCTTTCTTT

d_gene: .
v_gene: TRBV2
j_gene: TRBJ1-1
abundance: many
CDR3aa: CASSSLRREGTEAFF
CDR3nt: TGTGCCAGCAGTTCCTTGAGAAGGGAGGGCACTGAAGCTTTCTTT

d_gene: .
v_gene: TRBV10-3
j_gene: TRBJ2-5
abundance: many
CDR3aa: CAISRGGETQYF
CDR3nt: TGTGCCATCTCCCGGGGTGGAGAGACCCAGTACTTC

d_gene: .
v_gene: TRBV6-2/TRBV6-3
j_gene: TRBJ1-1
abundance: few
CDR3aa: CASSYSLTEAFF
CDR3nt: TGTGCCAGCAGTTACTCATTAACCGAAGCTTTCTTT

d_gene: .
v_gene: TRBV14
j_gene: TRBJ2-7
abundance: many
CDR3aa: CASSRETYEQYF
CDR3nt: TGTGCCAGCAGCCGAGAAACCTACGAGCAGTACTTC

d_gene: .
v_gene: TRBV10-3
j_gene: TRBJ1-1
abundance: .
CDR3aa: CATLPSQGNTEAFF
CDR3nt: TGTGCCACCTTACCTTCACAGGGGAACACTGAAGCTTTCTTT

d_gene: TRBD2
v_gene: TRBV24-1
j_gene: TRBJ2-2
abundance: .
CDR3aa: CATSDFTKGGRFTGELFF
CDR3nt: TGTGCCACCAGTGATTTCACAAAGGGCGGGAGATTCACCGGGGAGCTGTTTTTT

d_gene: .
v_gene: TRBV29-1
j_gene: TRBJ1-1
abundance: many
CDR3aa: CSVDRGMNTEAFF
CDR3nt: TGCAGCGTTGATCGGGGCATGAACACTGAAGCTTTCTTT

d_gene: .
v_gene: TRBV12-3/TRBV12-4
j_gene: TRBJ1-1
abundance: few
CDR3aa: CASSFSGERHEAFF
CDR3nt: TGTGCCAGCAGTTTTTCAGGGGAGAGGCATGAAGCTTTCTTT

d_gene: TRBD1
v_gene: TRBV27
j_gene: TRBJ1-1
abundance: many
CDR3aa: CASSQRTGGSLHTEAFF
CDR3nt: TGTGCCAGCAGTCAACGAACAGGGGGCTCTTTACACACTGAAGCTTTCTTT

d_gene: TRBD1
v_gene: TRBV28
j_gene: TRBJ1-1
abundance: many
CDR3aa: CASSLSPGQKQAFF
CDR3nt: TGTGCCAGCAGTTTAAGCCCGGGACAGAAACAAGCTTTCTTT

d_gene: .
v_gene: TRBV3-1
j_gene: TRBJ1-1
abundance: many
CDR3aa: CASSQEGTGRRAFF
CDR3nt: TGTGCCAGCAGCCAAGAGGGGACGGGGCGGCGAGCTTTCTTT

d_gene: TRBD2
v_gene: TRBV2
j_gene: TRBJ2-7
abundance: .
CDR3aa: CASSEAGSGRLSYEQYF
CDR3nt: TGTGCCAGCAGTGAAGCTGGTAGCGGGAGGCTTTCCTACGAGCAGTACTTC

d_gene: .
v_gene: TRBV4-2
j_gene: TRBJ1-5
abundance: many
CDR3aa: CASSQDSTFWGNQPQHF
CDR3nt: TGTGCCAGCAGCCAAGATAGCACATTCTGGGGCAATCAGCCCCAGCATTTT

d_gene: .
v_gene: TRBV6-1
j_gene: TRBJ2-7
abundance: .
CDR3aa: CASSEWEVPYEQYF
CDR3nt: TGTGCCAGCAGTGAATGGGAGGTCCCCTACGAGCAGTACTTC

d_gene: TRBD1
v_gene: TRBV3-1
j_gene: TRBJ2-5
abundance: many
CDR3aa: CASSQRTGYGETQYF
CDR3nt: TGTGCCAGCAGCCAAAGGACAGGGTATGGAGAGACCCAGTACTTC

d_gene: TRBD1
v_gene: TRBV7-2
j_gene: TRBJ1-1
abundance: many
CDR3aa: CASSLVPGQGTAFF
CDR3nt: TGTGCCAGCAGCTTAGTCCCGGGACAGGGTACAGCTTTCTTT

d_gene: .
v_gene: TRBV6-2/TRBV6-3
j_gene: TRBJ2-5
abundance: .
CDR3aa: CASSYSGRRETQYF
CDR3nt: TGTGCCAGCAGTTACTCAGGGCGACGGGAGACCCAGTACTTC

d_gene: TRBD2
v_gene: TRBV12-3/TRBV12-4
j_gene: TRBJ2-7
abundance: .
CDR3aa: CASRLAGNYEQYF
CDR3nt: TGTGCCAGCCGCCTAGCGGGAAACTACGAGCAGTACTTC

d_gene: .
v_gene: TRBV2
j_gene: TRBJ1-2
abundance: many
CDR3aa: CASSEDSRIYGYTF
CDR3nt: TGTGCCAGCAGTGAAGACAGTAGAATCTATGGCTACACCTTC

d_gene: TRBD1
v_gene: TRBV28
j_gene: TRBJ2-7
abundance: few
CDR3aa: CASSQRGTGYEQYF
CDR3nt: TGTGCCAGCAGTCAAAGGGGGACAGGGTACGAGCAGTACTTC